The clone carrying this TCR beta chain was seen a handful of times. What it recognizes is unknown. These data belong to a study of vaccination and CD4 T cells after COVID-19. Study-level information: The convalescents were made up of six males and four females, two of whom were Hispanic.

Stated treatment: approximately 9-day PBMC culture with coronavirus spike peptide pools or control peptides (ViraFEST assay). This CDR3 comprises 14 residues. J gave up 9 bases and V 5 bases, and 7 bases lay outside the gene matches. Germline V gives CDR1 SGHTA, CDR2 FQGNSA. Sequencing of the DNA from cultured CD4+ T cells was carried out with the Oncomine TCR Beta short-read assay. TCRdb fed the PCR reads into MiXCR, producing one record per CDR3 protein. The data hold fewer than 25,000 distinct CDR3 sequences, with around 43% observed a single time. This chain links TRBV7-2 with TRBJ1-6; 7 positions agree with TRBD1. This receptor was identified in a human donor who had recovered from COVID-19. The sample taken for sequencing was CD4+ T cells from blood, cultured in vitro. For the CDR3, the DNA is TGTGCCAGCAGCCCCCGCAGGGGGAGTTCACCCCTCCACTTT. Residues: CASSPRRGSSPLHF.